The entry below describes one TCR beta chain. Clones were sequenced by immunoSEQ multiplex PCR, and TCRdb holds only the in-frame ones, with some missing. Among 110,000 or so clones listed, 85% to 90% were seen once. This entry belongs to a study of blood T cell repertoires in COVID-19. The CDR3 is 15 amino acids. The germline V gene has CDR1 KGHSH and CDR2 LQKENI. V lost 6 bases to trimming and J lost 9 bases; unmatched junction nucleotides: 7. This TCR derives from a man between 65 and 80 years old who had recovered from COVID-19. The chain carries TRBV18 and TRBJ2-1; 14 bases are shared with TRBD2. Sequencing input: peripheral blood. The CDR3 is CASSTGTSGRIEQFF. Here the CDR3 DNA reads TGTGCCAGCTCCACCGGGACTAGCGGGAGAATTGAGCAGTTCTTC.